This TCR beta chain is drawn from a study of CD8+CD57+ T cells in acquired aplastic anemia. About the research overall: Healthy donors had, on average, approximately 11 million reads for their CD4+ cells.

This clonotype was seen ten or more times. The CDR3 extends over 13 amino acids. From germline, CDR1 is MNHNS and CDR2 SASEGT. The V and J ends lost 9 bases and 4 bases respectively, with 15 bases between them. The use of genomic DNA as template underpinned the TCR beta VDJ and CDR3 profiling. TCRdb recomputed calls from the reads with MiXCR, one row per CDR3 protein. The table lists 55,000 to 80,000 distinct CDR3 sequences, 54% of them singletons. The specimen was sorted CD4+, CD8+, or CD8+CD57+ T cells (not recorded which) from PBMCs. This sequence joins TRBV6-1 and TRBJ1-2, with D possibly being TRBD1 (6 bases). This receptor was identified in a human donor in good health, serving as a control. The CDR3 region is CASSRGISYGYTF. The CDR3 region has the DNA TGTGCCAGTAGCAGGGGAATTAGCTATGGCTACACCTTC.